This entry is about one TCR beta chain. Its antigen target is currently unknown. No much larger clonotype is one base removed from it; base qualities were not supplied. The sample carries other DNA sequences with the same CDR3. From a lookup of the germline V gene, CDR1 and CDR2 are MNHEY and SVGAGI. Deletion took 4 bases off V and 2 bases off J, with a span of 8 bases between the germline ends. CDR3 length: 13 amino acids, cysteine to phenylalanine. Here the CDR3 DNA is all that survives: 39 bases in frame from base 1. This sample stems from a study of T cells in localized non-small cell lung cancer (dated by TCRdb to 2020 to 2022). Background for the entire study: Comparing tumors with uninvolved tumor-adjacent lungs, the study looked at the T cell repertoires of 236 patients with early-stage NSCLC. The cohort was made up of 236 treatment-naive NSCLC patients whose localized lung tumors had been resected. A mean age of approximately 66 years was recorded for the NSCLC patients, of whom under 150 were male and 95 to 110 were female. Findings and caveats that apply to the study as a whole: Longer overall survival was associated with higher blood T cell density, whereas shorter survival was associated with higher adjacent-lung clonality. Because the study design was exploratory, TCR variables were selected using unadjusted p-values without false-discovery rate correction. Because multi-region tumor sequencing was not performed, intratumor heterogeneity could not be ruled out. A median of 57 of the top 100 tumor clones turned up in the paired uninvolved adjacent lung, and under 30 of those clones also ranked among the top 100 of that same adjacent lung. Uninvolved tumor-adjacent lung showed the highest T cell clonality, higher than tumor, which suggests more focused antigenic responses in the uninvolved tumor-adjacent lung.

At diagnosis, peripheral blood, uninvolved tumor-adjacent lung and tumor were collected and were preserved as a mix of fresh-frozen and FFPE material. For TCR repertoire profiling, the blood samples were analyzed as peripheral blood mononuclear cells. TCR beta CDR3 regions were sequenced from DNA using the immunoSEQ Assay. On the study's bioinformatics: To compute T cell density, TCR beta template counts were normalized to usable DNA, which was estimated by amplifying housekeeping genes. Richness was estimated with the preseqR package, extrapolating to 400,000 templates for PBMC samples and 120,000 templates for tissue samples. Clonality was calculated as one minus Pielou's evenness. Differential abundance testing on productive amino-acid clonotypes, with a minimum total count of 5 and an alpha of 0.1, was used to identify tissue-enriched TCRs. The Jaccard Index and the Morisita Overlap Index were used to quantify repertoire overlap between compartments. TCR beta CDR3s were clustered by GLIPH together with public tetramer-defined viral CDR3s, and at least three viral sequences plus V-gene enrichment were required for viral motifs. This is the immuneACCESS table as TCRdb keeps it, with only in-frame sequences that have V and J called. A part of the clones is gone; compared with another copy, unresolved V genes explain less than half, and the rest is unexplained. That table supplies the V and J calls and clone size; D and trimming were determined from the DNA. For this sample the table gives 75,000 to 85,000 clones, of which 65% to 85% were detected only once. The top ten constitute approximately 9.6% of the sample.

Sample: peripheral blood, taken before any cancer treatment. The chain links TRBV6-5 with TRBJ2-5; TRBD1 is perhaps the D gene, given 5 matching bases. This clonotype originated in a female donor at least 60 years old with stage I lung adenocarcinoma. CDR3 reads: CASSWTSQETQYF. Read as DNA, the sequence is TGTGCCAGCAGTTGGACATCTCAAGAGACCCAGTACTTC.